These T cell receptor beta chains were read from a single sample in a study of blood T cell repertoires in COVID-19. TCRdb's copy holds only in-frame clones and misses some; the assay was immunoSEQ multiplex PCR. The repertoire consists of over 250,000 clones, with over 80% occurring once and the leading ten covering around 10%. Material: PBMCs or T cells enriched from blood (not recorded which). Every receptor here comes from a woman in her late teens or twenties who had recovered from COVID-19. The conserved cysteine and the conserved F or W are not part of the CDR3 here. Each record gives: V gene, clone size, CDR3 protein. Some rows have no size entry. The others give once, few or many, or a class for an expanded clone.

TRBV7-3 . ASSLRGPGSPSGYT
TRBV27 . ASSLSGRSSNEQF
TRBV5-1 . ASSSGTGGNEQF
TRBV6-2/TRBV6-3 many ASSYANVGFTEAF
TRBV3-1/TRBV3-2 . ASSLLYNEQF
TRBV4-1 once ASSRAGLAKNIQY
TRBV5-1 . ASSLGQGHQPQH
TRBV4-3 . ASSQDRGLGAGEQF
TRBV7-8 . ASSHRDNRVEGYT
TRBV5-1 . ASSQDRNNYGYT